This TCR beta chain was captured in a study of cytomegalovirus exposure and HLA in healthy donors. The V gene lost 4 bases and the J gene lost 0 bases, with 8 bases spanning the gap. Germline-derived CDR1 and CDR2 are SGHNT and YYREEE (reference sequence). The CDR3 totals 13 residues. PCR involved 60 Vbeta and 13 Jbeta primers. Clones were read by immunoSEQ multiplex PCR, and TCRdb kept only the in-frame ones, dropping some. The sample has 100,000 to 150,000 clones, about 8.5% seen once. The V call is TRBV5-4, the J call TRBJ2-7; D may be TRBD1 (6 bases). The sequencing input was PBMCs. The receptor's source is a man in his forties in good health and CMV-seronegative. CDR3 sequence reads: CASSQQGSYEQYF. Written as DNA, the CDR3 is TGTGCCAGCAGCCAACAGGGCTCCTACGAGCAGTACTTC.